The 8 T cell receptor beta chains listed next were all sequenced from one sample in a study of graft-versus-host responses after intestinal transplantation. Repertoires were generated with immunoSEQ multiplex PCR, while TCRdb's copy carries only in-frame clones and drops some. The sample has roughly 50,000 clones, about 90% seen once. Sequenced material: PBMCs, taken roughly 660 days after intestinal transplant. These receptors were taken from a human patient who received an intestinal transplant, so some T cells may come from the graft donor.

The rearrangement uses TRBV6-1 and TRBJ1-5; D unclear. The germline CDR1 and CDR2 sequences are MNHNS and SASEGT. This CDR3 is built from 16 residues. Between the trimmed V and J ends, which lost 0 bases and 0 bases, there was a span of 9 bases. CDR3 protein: CASSEAPRNSNQPQHF. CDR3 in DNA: TGTGCCAGCAGTGAAGCGCCACGGAATAGCAATCAGCCCCAGCATTTT.

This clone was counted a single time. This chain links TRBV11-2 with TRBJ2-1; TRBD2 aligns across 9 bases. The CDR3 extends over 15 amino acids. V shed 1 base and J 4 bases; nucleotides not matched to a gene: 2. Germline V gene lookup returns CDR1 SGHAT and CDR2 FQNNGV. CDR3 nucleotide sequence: TGTGCCAGCAGCTTAGGACTAGCGGAGTACAATGAGCAGTTCTTC. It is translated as CASSLGLAEYNEQFF.

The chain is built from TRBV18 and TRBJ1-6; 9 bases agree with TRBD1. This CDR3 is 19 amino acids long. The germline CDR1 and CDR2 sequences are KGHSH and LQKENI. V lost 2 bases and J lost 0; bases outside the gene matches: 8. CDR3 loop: CASSPTGGLSYSYNSPLHF. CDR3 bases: TGTGCCAGCTCACCAACAGGGGGCCTCTCATACTCCTATAATTCACCCCTCCACTTT.

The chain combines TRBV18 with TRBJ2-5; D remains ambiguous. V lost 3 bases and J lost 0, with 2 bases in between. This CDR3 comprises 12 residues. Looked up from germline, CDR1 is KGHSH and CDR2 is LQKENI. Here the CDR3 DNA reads TGTGCCAGCTCACCCTACCAAGAGACCCAGTACTTC. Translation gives CASSPYQETQYF.

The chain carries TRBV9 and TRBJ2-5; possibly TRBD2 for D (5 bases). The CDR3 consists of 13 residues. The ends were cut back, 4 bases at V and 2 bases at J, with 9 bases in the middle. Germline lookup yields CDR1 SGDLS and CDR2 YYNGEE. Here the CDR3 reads CASSRGVQETQYF. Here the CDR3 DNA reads TGTGCCAGCAGCCGGGGTGTACAAGAGACCCAGTACTTC.

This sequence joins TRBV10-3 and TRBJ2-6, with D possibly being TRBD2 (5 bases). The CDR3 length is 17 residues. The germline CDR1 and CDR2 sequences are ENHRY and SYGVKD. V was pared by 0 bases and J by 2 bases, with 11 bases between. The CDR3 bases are TGTGCCATCAGTGAGTCGTTGGACGGGGCTGGGGCCAACGTCCTGACTTTC. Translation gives CAISESLDGAGANVLTF.

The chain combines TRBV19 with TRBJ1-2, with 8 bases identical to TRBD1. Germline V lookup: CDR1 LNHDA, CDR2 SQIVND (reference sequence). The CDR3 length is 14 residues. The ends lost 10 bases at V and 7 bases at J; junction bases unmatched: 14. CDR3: CATQPGQVTAGYTF. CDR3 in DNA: TGTGCCACCCAACCGGGACAGGTAACGGCTGGCTACACCTTC.

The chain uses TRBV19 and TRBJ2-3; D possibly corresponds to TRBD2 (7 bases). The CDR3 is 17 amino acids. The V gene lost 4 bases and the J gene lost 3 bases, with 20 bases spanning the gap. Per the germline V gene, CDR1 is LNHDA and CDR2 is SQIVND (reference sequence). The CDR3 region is CASSSFGRGLGTDTQYF. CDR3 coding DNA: TGTGCCAGTAGTAGTTTTGGGCGGGGGCTGGGAACAGATACGCAGTATTTT.